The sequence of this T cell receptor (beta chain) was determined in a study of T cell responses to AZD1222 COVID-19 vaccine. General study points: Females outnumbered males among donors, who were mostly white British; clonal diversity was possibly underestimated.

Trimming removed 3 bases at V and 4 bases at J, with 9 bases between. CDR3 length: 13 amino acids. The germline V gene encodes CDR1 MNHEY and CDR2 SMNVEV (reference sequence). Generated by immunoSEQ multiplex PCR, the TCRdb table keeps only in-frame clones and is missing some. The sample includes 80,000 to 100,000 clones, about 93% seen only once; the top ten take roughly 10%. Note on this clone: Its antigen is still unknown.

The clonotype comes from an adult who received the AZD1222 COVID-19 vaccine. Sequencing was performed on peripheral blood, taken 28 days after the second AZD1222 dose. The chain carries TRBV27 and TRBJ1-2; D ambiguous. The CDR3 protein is CASSLGGFYGYTF. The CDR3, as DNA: TGTGCCAGCAGTTTGGGAGGGTTCTATGGCTACACCTTC.